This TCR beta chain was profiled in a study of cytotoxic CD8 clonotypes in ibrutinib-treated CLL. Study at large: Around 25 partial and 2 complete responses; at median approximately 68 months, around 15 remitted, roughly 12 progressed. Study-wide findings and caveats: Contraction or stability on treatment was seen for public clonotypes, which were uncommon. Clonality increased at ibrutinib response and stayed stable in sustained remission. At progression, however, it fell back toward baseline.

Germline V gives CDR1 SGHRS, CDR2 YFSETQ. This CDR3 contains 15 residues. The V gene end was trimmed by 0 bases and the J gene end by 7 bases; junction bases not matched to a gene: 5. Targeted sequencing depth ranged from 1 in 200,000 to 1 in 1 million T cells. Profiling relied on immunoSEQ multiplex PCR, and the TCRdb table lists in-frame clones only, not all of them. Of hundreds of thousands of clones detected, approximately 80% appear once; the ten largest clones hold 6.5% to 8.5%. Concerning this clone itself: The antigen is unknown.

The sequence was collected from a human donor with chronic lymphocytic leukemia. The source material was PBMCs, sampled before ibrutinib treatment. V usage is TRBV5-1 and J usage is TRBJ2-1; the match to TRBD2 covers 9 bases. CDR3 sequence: CASSLDLAGYNEQFF. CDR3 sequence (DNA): TGCGCCAGCAGCTTGGATCTAGCGGGATATAATGAGCAGTTCTTC. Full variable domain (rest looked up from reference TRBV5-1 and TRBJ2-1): KAGVTQTPRYLIKTRGQQVTLSCSPISGHRSVSWYQQTPGQGLQFLFEYFSETQRNKGNFPGRFSGRQFSNSRSEMNVSTLELGDSALYLCASSLDLAGYNEQFFGPGTRLTVL.